This T cell receptor beta chain derives from a study of OX40 agonist ivuxolimab in advanced cancers. Trimming stripped 0 bases from V and 1 base from J, with 13 bases between. The CDR3 has 16 amino acids. The germline CDR1 and CDR2 sequences are SQVTM and ANQGSEA. Some clones are missing from TCRdb's copy, which holds only in-frame ones; the method was immunoSEQ multiplex PCR. Of tens of thousands of clones listed, roughly nine tenths were seen once; the top ten hold 10% to 12%. The sequenced sample was CD4+ or CD8+ T cells sorted from blood, obtained in a trial of the OX40 agonist ivuxolimab. The rearrangement joins TRBV29-1 to TRBJ2-1, with D possibly being TRBD2 (6 bases). The sequence was obtained from an adult with an advanced solid tumor such as melanoma, head and neck, liver or kidney cancer. CDR3 sequence: CSVEDPGAGSYNEQFF. As DNA, the CDR3 is TGCAGCGTTGAAGATCCTGGAGCGGGTTCCTACAATGAGCAGTTCTTC.